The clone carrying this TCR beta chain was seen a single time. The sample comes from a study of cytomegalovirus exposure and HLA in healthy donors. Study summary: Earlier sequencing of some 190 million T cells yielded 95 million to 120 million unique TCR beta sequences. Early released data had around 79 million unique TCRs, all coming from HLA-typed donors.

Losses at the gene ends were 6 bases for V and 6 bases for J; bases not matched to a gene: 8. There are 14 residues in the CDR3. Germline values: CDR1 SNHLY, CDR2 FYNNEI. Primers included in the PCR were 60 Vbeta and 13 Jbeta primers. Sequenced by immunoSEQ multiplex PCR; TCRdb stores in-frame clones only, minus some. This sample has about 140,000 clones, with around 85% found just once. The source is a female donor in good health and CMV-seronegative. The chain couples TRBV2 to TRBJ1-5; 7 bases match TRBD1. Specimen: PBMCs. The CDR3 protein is CASRLRGHGQPQHF. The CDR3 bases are TGTGCCAGCAGGCTAAGGGGGCATGGTCAGCCCCAGCATTTT. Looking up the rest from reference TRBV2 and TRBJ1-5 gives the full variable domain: EPEVTQTPSHQVTQMGQEVILRCVPISNHLYFYWYRQILGQKVEFLVSFYNNEISEKSEIFDDQFSVERPDGSNFTLKIRSTKLEDSAMYFCASRLRGHGQPQHFGDGTRLSIL.